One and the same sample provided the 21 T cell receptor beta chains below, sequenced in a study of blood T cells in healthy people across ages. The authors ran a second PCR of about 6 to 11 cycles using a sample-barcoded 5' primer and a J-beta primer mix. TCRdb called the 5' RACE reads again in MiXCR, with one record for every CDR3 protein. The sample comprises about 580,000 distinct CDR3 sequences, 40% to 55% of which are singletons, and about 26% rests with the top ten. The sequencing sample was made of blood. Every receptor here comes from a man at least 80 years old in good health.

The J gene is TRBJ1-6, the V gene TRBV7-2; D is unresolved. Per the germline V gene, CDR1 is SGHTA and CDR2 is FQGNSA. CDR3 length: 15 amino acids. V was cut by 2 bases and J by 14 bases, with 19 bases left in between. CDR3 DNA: TGTGCCAGCAGCTTAACGTCCGAGATAATTAGGACCCTCCACTTT. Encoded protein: CASSLTSEIIRTLHF.

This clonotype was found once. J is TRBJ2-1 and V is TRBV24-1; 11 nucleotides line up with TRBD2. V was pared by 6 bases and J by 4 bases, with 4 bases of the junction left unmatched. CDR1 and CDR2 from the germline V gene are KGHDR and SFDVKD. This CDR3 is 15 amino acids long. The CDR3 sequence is CATSPGTSGYNEQFF. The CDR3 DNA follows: TGTGCCACCAGTCCCGGGACTAGCGGATACAATGAGCAGTTCTTC.

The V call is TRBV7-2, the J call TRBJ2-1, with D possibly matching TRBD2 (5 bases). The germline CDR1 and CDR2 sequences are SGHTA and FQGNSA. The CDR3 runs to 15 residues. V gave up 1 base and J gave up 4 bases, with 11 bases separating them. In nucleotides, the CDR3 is TGTGCCAGCAGCTTAGGGTCTCTAGCTTACAATGAGCAGTTCTTC. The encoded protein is CASSLGSLAYNEQFF.

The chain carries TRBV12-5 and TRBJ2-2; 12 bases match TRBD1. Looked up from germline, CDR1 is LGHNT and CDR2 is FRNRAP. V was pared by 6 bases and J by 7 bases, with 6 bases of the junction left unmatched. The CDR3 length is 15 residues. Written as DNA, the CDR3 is TGTGCTAGTGGCCAAGGGACAGGGGGCTTCGGGGAGCTGTTTTTT. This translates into CASGQGTGGFGELFF.

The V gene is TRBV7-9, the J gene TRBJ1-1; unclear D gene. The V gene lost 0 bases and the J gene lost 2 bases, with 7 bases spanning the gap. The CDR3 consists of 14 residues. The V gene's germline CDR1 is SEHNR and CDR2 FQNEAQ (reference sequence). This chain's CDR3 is CASSLAAQNTEAFF. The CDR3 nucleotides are TGTGCCAGCAGCTTAGCGGCCCAAAACACTGAAGCTTTCTTT.

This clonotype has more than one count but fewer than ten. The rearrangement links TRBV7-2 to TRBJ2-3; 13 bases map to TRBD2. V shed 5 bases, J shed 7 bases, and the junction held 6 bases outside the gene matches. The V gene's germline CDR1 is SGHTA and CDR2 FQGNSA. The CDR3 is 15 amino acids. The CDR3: CASSPGLAGAHTQYF. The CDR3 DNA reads TGTGCCAGCAGCCCCGGACTAGCGGGGGCTCATACGCAGTATTTT.

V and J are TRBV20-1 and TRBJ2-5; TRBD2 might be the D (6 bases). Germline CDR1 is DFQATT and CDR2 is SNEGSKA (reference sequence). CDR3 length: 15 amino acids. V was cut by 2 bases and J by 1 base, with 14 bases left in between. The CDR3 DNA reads TGCAGTGCTAGAATTTGGCGGGATTCCCAAGAGACCCAGTACTTC. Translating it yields CSARIWRDSQETQYF.

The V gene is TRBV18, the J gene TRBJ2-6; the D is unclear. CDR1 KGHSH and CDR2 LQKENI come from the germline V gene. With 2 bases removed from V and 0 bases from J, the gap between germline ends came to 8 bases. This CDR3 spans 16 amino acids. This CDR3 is CASSPTRNSGANVLTF. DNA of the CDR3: TGTGCCAGCTCACCAACACGGAACTCTGGGGCCAACGTCCTGACTTTC.

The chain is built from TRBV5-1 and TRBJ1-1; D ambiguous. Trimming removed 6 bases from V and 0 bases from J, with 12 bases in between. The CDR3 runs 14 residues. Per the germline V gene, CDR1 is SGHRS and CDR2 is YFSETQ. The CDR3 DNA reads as TGCGCCAGCAAGAGATACAGAATGAACACTGAAGCTTTCTTT. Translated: CASKRYRMNTEAFF.

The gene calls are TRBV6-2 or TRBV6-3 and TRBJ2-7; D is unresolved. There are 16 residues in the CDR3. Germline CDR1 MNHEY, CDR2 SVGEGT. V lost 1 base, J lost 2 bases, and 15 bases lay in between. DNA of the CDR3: TGTGCCAGCAGTTACTTAATGGGCAGAAACACCTACGAGCAGTACTTC. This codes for CASSYLMGRNTYEQYF.

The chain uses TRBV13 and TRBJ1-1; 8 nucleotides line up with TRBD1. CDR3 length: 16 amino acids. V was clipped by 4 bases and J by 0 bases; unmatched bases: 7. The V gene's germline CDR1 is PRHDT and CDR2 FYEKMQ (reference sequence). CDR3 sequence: CASSSDRGGMNTEAFF. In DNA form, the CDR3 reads TGTGCCAGCAGCTCCGACAGGGGCGGGATGAACACTGAAGCTTTCTTT.

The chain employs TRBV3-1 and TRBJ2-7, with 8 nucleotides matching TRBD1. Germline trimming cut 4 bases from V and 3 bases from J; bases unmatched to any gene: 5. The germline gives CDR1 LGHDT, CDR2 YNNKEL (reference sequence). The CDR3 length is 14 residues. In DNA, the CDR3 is TGTGCCAGCAGCCCGGACAGGGCTTACTACGAGCAGTACTTC. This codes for CASSPDRAYYEQYF.

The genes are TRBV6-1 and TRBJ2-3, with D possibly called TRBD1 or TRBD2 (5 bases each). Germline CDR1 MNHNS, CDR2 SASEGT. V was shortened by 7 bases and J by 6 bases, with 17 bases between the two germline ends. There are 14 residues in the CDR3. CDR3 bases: TGTGCCAGCACCATGAACGTGGGGGTGGATACGCAGTATTTT. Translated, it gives CASTMNVGVDTQYF.

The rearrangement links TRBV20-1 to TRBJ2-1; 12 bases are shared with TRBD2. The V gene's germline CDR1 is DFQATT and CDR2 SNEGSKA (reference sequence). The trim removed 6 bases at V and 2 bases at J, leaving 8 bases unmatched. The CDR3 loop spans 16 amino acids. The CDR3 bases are TGCAGTGCCTTAACCAGGACTAGCGGGGCCTACAATGAGCAGTTCTTC. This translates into CSALTRTSGAYNEQFF.

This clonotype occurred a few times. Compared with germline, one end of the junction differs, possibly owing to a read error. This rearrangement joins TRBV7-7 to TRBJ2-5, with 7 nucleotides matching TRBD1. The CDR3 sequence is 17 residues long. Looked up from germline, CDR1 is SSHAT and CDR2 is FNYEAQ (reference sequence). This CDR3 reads CASSLGHRGSGQETQYF. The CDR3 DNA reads TGTGCTAGCAGCTTAGGACACAGGGGATCGGGACAAGAGACCCAGTACTTC.

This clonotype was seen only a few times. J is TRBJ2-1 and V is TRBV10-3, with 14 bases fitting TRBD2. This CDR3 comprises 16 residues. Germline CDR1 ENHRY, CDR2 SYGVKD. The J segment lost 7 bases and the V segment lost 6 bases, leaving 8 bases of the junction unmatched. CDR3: CAISQSGLAGVNEQFF. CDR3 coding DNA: TGTGCCATCAGCCAATCGGGACTAGCGGGAGTTAATGAGCAGTTCTTC.

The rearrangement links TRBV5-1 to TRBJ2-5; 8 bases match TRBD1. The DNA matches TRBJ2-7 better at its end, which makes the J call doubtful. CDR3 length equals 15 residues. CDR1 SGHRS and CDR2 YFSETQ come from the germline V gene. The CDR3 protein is CASSPRQGRPHEQYF. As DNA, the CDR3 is TGCGCCAGCAGCCCCAGACAGGGGCGCCCTCACGAGCAGTACTTC.

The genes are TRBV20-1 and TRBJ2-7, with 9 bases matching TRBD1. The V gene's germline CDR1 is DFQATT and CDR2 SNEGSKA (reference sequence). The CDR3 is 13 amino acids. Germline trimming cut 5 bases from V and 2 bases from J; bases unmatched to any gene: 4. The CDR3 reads CSAFGTGPYEQYF. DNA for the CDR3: TGCAGTGCTTTCGGGACAGGGCCCTACGAGCAGTACTTC.

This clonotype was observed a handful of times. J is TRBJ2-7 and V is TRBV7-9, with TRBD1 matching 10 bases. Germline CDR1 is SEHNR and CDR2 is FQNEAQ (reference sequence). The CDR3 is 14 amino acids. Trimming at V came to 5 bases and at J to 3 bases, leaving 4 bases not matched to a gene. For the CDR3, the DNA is TGTGCCAGCAGCAAGGGACAGGGGCTCTACGAGCAGTACTTC. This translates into CASSKGQGLYEQYF.

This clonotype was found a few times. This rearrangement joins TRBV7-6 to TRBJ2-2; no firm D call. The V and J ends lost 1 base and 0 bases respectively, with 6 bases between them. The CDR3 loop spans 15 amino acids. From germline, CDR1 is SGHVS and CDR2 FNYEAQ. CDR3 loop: CASSLVGPNTGELFF. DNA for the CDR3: TGTGCCAGCAGCTTAGTCGGGCCGAACACCGGGGAGCTGTTTTTT.

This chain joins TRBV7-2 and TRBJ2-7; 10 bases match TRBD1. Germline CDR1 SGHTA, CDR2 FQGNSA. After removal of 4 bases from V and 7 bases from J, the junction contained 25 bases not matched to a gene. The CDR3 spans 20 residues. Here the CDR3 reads CASSYPGQGTAHGPYNEQYF. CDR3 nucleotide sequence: TGTGCCAGCAGCTACCCGGGACAGGGGACTGCCCATGGTCCTTACAATGAGCAGTACTTC.